This T cell receptor beta chain is from a study of shared clonotypes between healthy human individuals. Comments on this clone: Its antigen remains unknown.

General observations from the study: Rarefaction showed sorted-subset sequencing was incomplete despite large depth. The represented genetic and exposure-history diversity was limited by the small number of donors. Generally, estimated richness proved larger in naive subsets than it did in memory subsets.

Germline-derived CDR1 and CDR2 are SGHRS and YFSETQ. The CDR3 is 15 amino acids. V lost 5 bases and J lost 6; bases outside the gene matches: 9. The data were produced by immunoSEQ multiplex PCR, yet TCRdb's version contains in-frame clones alone and is incomplete. The top ten clones hold about 42% of a sample with some 95,000 clones, roughly two thirds of them seen once. The TCR comes from a man aged 25 to 45 in good health. The chain links TRBV5-1 to TRBJ2-5; the match to TRBD1 covers 11 bases. Sequencing used memory CD8+ T cells sorted from blood. The sample's subset: CD45RO+ cells pooled with CCR7-negative TemRA cells. The CDR3 DNA follows: TGCGCCAGCAGGGCCGGGACAGGGGGAGAAAAGACCCAGTACTTC. This sequence encodes CASRAGTGGEKTQYF.